This T cell receptor (beta chain) was captured in a study of sequential checkpoint blockade in melanoma. On the study more broadly: After both sequences, patients received maintenance nivolumab.

The germline V and J ends were trimmed by 6 bases and 3 bases, with 12 bases remaining between them. CDR3 length: 14 residues. Germline values: CDR1 MNHGY, CDR2 SAAAGT. Sequencing was performed with immunoSEQ multiplex PCR; in TCRdb, only in-frame clones are kept and a portion is missing. In the table there are 6,000 to 9,000 clones, more than 25% of which are singletons. Treatment meaning: randomized to nivolumab then ipilimumab (arm A) or the reverse (arm B). The sample consisted of tumor tissue (inferred from file names), taken from a patient given nivolumab and ipilimumab in sequence. The TCR sequence derives from a human donor with melanoma. The V call is TRBV6-8, the J call TRBJ1-5, with a weak D call TRBD1 (6 bases). For the CDR3, the DNA is TGTGCCAGCAGGGAGACAGGTTTCAATCAGCCCCAGCATTTT. This sequence encodes CASRETGFNQPQHF.